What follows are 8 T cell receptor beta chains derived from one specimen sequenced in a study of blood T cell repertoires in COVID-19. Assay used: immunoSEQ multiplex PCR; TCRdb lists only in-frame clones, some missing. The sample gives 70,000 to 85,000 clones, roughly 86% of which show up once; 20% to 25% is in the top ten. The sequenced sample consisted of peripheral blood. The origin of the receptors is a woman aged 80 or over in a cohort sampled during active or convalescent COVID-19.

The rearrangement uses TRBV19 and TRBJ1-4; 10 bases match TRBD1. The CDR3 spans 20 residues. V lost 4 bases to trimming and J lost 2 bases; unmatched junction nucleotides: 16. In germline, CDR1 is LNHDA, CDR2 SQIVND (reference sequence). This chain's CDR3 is CASSTVPTTGGGETNEKLFF. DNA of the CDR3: TGTGCCAGTAGTACCGTCCCCACGACAGGGGGCGGTGAGACTAATGAAAAACTGTTTTTT.

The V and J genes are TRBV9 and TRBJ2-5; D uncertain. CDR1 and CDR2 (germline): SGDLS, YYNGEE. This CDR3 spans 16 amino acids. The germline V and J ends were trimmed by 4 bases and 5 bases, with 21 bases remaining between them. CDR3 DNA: TGTGCCAGCAGCCCGTCGGTGAGCGAACGCAAGGAGACCCAGTACTTC. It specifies CASSPSVSERKETQYF. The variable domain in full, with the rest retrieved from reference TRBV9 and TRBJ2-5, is DSGVTQTPKHLITATGQRVTLRCSPRSGDLSVYWYQQSLDQGLQFLIQYYNGEERAKGNILERFSAQQFPDLHSELNLSSLELGDSALYFCASSPSVSERKETQYFGPGTRLLVL.

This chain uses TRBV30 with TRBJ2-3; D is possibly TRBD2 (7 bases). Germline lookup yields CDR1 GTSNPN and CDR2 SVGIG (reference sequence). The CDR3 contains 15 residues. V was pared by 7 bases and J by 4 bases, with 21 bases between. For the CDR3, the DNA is TGTGCCTACGCAGACAGGACTAGTGGGCCAGATACGCAGTATTTT. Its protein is CAYADRTSGPDTQYF.

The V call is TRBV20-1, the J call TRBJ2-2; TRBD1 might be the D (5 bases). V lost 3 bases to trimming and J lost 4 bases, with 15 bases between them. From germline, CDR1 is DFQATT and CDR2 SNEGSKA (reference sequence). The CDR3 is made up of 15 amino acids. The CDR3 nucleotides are TGCAGTGCTAGTTTCAGGGCGAAGTCCACCGGGGAGCTGTTTTTT. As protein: CSASFRAKSTGELFF.

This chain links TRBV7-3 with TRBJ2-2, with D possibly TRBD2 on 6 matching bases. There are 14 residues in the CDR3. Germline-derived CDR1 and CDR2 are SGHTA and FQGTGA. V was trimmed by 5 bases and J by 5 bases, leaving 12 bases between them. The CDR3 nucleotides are TGTGCCAGCAGCCTCCTAGCGCCTACCGGGGAGCTGTTTTTT. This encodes CASSLLAPTGELFF. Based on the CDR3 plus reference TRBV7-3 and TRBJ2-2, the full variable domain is GAGVSQTPSNKVTEKGKYVELRCDPISGHTALYWYRQSLGQGPEFLIYFQGTGAADDSGLPNDRFFAVRPEGSVSTLKIQRTERGDSAVYLCASSLLAPTGELFFGEGSRLTVL.

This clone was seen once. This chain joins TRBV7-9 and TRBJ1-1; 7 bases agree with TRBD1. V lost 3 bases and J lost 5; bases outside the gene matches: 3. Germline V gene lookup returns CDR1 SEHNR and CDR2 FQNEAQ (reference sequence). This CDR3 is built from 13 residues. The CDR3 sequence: CASSFGQATEAFF. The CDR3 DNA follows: TGTGCCAGCAGCTTCGGACAGGCTACTGAAGCTTTCTTT.

DNA for the CDR3: TGCGGTAGCAGGGTTTCCTATGGCTACACCTTC. Residues: CGSRVSYGYTF. V is TRBV20-1 and J is TRBJ1-2, with a tentative D call TRBD1 (5 bases). The germline gives CDR1 DFQATT, CDR2 SNEGSKA (reference sequence). This CDR3 region has 11 residues.

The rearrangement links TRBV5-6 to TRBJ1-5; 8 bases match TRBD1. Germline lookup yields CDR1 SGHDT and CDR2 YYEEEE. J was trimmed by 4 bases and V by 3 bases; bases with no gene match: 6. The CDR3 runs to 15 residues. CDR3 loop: CASSSGQEWNQPQHF. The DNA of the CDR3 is TGTGCCAGCAGCTCGGGACAGGAGTGGAATCAGCCCCAGCATTTT.